This T cell receptor (beta chain) derives from a study of T cell clones after liver transplantation. Study details: TCRbeta sequencing after a pre-transplant mixed lymphocyte reaction identified graft-donor-reactive clones, later tracked in post-transplant blood. Three of the eight recipients were HCV-positive; the rest had non-autoimmune, non-viral transplant indications.

Generated by immunoSEQ multiplex PCR, the TCRdb table keeps only in-frame clones and is missing some. The table records tens of thousands of clones, about 88% of them present only once. Study-wide results and limits: Low donor cell numbers restricted donor-reactive repertoire measurement in two subjects.

Germline CDR1 and CDR2: SGHTA and FQGNSA. The CDR3 covers 16 residues. The V and J ends lost 1 base and 3 bases, in that order; junction bases with no gene match: 7. Worth noting for this clone: Its antigen is undetermined.

The sample consisted of CD4+ T cells from blood, taken before liver transplant. The receptor comes from a human donor who received a liver transplant. The genes are TRBV7-2 and TRBJ2-7; 9 bases agree with TRBD1. CDR3 in amino acids: CASSLGLQGALYEQYF. The DNA of the CDR3 is TGTGCCAGCAGCTTAGGTCTACAGGGGGCTCTCTACGAGCAGTACTTC.